This T cell receptor beta chain emerged from a study of blood T cell repertoires in COVID-19. On the study more broadly: Acute and convalescent COVID-19 specimens originated in the United States, Italy and Spain. T cells, B-cell-depleted T cells, or PBMCs supplied cDNA or gDNA.

This CDR3 comprises 14 residues. The V segment lost 3 bases and the J segment 5 bases; nucleotides outside the gene matches: 6. Looked up from germline, CDR1 is ENHRY and CDR2 is SYGVKD. This clone has a single count. Per the authors' pipeline: Scientists estimated how many nucleated cells there were by amplifying reference gene primers. Sequencing used immunoSEQ multiplex PCR; TCRdb keeps in-frame clones, though not all of them. Clonal size and the V and J genes are those of that table, whereas D and trimming came from the DNA. The table includes about 220,000 clones, more than 70% detected once. Sequences were obtained from peripheral blood. The receptor was isolated from a human donor in a cohort sampled during active COVID-19. V is TRBV10-3 and J is TRBJ1-2; 7 nucleotides align to TRBD1. DNA for the CDR3: TGTGCCATCAGTGATCATCCAGGGGGATATGGCTACACCTTC. Amino acids: CAISDHPGGYGYTF.